Described below is a single T cell receptor (beta chain) sequence and its context. Its target is not known. This entry is derived from a study of cytomegalovirus exposure and HLA in healthy donors. Amplification used 60 Vbeta primers and 13 Jbeta primers. The assay was immunoSEQ multiplex PCR, and TCRdb's table has in-frame clones only and misses some. The sample lists roughly 120,000 clones, approximately 83% seen once, with about 2.7% in the top ten. Germline V gene lookup returns CDR1 LNHNV and CDR2 YYDKDF (reference sequence). This CDR3 has 14 amino acids. V lost 5 bases and J 2 bases, leaving 11 bases between the germline ends. Study-level results: TRBV6-2, TRBV6-3 and some other V segments were unresolvable in 87-base-pair reads. Fewer N-insertions (relative to the approximately 700-donor mean) were reportedly seen in an Asian-associated ancestry cluster in a later analysis. The CMV antigen specificity of a few CMV-associated chains was confirmed through in vitro analysis. Most TCR sequences were rare, but some public TCRs occurred in many donors.

This receptor was taken from a woman younger than 30 in good health and CMV-seronegative. The sequenced material came from PBMCs. The J gene is TRBJ2-3, the V gene TRBV15, with a tentative D call TRBD2 (6 bases). CDR3 sequence: CATSRGLITDTQYF. The CDR3 nucleotides are TGTGCCACCAGCCGGGGACTGATCACAGATACGCAGTATTTT.